This T cell receptor (beta chain) was captured in a study of blood T cell repertoires in COVID-19. Turning to the study itself: The analysed material was cDNA or gDNA that came from T cells, B-cell-depleted T cells, or PBMCs.

The V gene lost 7 bases and the J gene lost 7 bases, with 19 bases spanning the gap. The length of the CDR3 is 14 residues. The germline V gene has CDR1 SQVTM and CDR2 ANQGSEA. Per the study methods: Reference gene primer amplification yielded estimated nucleated cell counts. Profiling relied on immunoSEQ multiplex PCR, and the TCRdb table lists in-frame clones only, not all of them. For V, J and clone size, that table is used; D and trimming come from the DNA. The sample has roughly 34,000 clones, roughly 80% seen once. Sequencing input: peripheral blood. The chain links TRBV29-1 to TRBJ2-2, with a weak D call TRBD2 (6 bases). This sequence was found in a man older than 75 with active or convalescent COVID-19. The CDR3 protein is CSARRGRVNGELFF. The CDR3 DNA is TGCAGCGCACGGAGGGGCAGGGTCAACGGGGAGCTGTTTTTT.